The clone carrying this T cell receptor beta chain was counted a few times. The sample is drawn from a study of identical twins. After template switching added a universal primer site, the resulting cDNA carried unique molecular identifiers. Each CDR3 protein gets one entry after TCRdb re-called the 5' RACE reads with MiXCR. The sample holds over 600,000 distinct CDR3 sequences, around 20% seen once. Trimming removed 4 bases at V and 4 bases at J, with 19 bases between. The CDR3 runs to 17 residues. The V gene's germline CDR1 is MGHRA and CDR2 YSYEKL. The same data also went into a second study, on T cells expressing NK-cell markers.

The chain combines TRBV4-1 with TRBJ2-2; possibly TRBD1 or TRBD2 for D (5 bases each). Material for sequencing was PBMCs. This clonotype was obtained from a woman in her late teens or twenties in good health. DNA of the CDR3: TGCGCCAGCAGCCCCCGTTCTGGGGGAGAAGGCACCGGGGAGCTGTTTTTT. Amino acid sequence: CASSPRSGGEGTGELFF.